This T cell receptor (beta chain) was sequenced in a study of neoadjuvant anti-PD-1 for oral cavity cancer. The patients had HPV-negative, locally advanced oral cavity squamous cell carcinoma. V was pared by 7 bases and J by 8 bases, with 20 bases between. Germline CDR1 SNHLY, CDR2 FYNNEI. This CDR3 has 14 amino acids. Sequencing was performed with immunoSEQ multiplex PCR; in TCRdb, only in-frame clones are kept and a portion is missing. The sample lists about 72,000 clones, over 70% occurring once. This clonotype was obtained from a person between 40 and 80 years old with oral cavity squamous cell carcinoma. The sample consisted of PBMCs, taken before nivolumab (anti-PD-1) treatment. This chain uses TRBV2 with TRBJ1-1, with D possibly being TRBD1 (5 bases). CDR3 nucleotides: TGTGCCAGCACTAGGCGAGGGTCCAGGGCCGAAGCTTTCTTT. This codes for CASTRRGSRAEAFF.